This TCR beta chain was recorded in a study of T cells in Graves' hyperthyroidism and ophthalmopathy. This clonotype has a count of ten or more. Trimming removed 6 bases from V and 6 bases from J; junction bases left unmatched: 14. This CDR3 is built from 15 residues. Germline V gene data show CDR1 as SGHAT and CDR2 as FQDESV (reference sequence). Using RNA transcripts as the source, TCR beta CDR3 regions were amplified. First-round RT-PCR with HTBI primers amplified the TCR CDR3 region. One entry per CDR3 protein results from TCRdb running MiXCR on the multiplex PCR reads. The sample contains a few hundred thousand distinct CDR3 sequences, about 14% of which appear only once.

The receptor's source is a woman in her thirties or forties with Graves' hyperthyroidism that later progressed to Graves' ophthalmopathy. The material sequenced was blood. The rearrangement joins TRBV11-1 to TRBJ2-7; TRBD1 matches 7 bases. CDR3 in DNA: TGTGCCAGCAGTTATGCGACAGGGAACTGCGCCGAGCAGTACTTC. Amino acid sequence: CASSYATGNCAEQYF.